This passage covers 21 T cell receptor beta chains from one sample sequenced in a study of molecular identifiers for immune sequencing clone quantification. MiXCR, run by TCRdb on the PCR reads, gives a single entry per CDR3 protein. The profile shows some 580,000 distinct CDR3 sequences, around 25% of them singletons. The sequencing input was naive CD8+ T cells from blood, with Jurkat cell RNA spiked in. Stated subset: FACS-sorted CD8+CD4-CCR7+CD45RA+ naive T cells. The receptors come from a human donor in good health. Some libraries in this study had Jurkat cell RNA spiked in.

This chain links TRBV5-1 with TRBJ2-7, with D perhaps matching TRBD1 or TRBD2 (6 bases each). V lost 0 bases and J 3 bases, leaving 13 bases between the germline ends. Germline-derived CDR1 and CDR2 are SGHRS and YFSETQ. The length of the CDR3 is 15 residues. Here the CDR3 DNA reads TGCGCCAGCAGCTTGGAACGGGGGCGTCTCTACGAGCAGTACTTC. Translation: CASSLERGRLYEQYF.

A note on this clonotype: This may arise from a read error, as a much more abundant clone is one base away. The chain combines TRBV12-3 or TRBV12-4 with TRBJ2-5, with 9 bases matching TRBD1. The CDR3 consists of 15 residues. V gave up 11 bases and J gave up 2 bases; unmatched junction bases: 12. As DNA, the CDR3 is TGTGCCGGCATTCTCCTGGGGACAGGGCAAGAGACCCAGTACTTC. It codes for CAGILLGTGQETQYF.

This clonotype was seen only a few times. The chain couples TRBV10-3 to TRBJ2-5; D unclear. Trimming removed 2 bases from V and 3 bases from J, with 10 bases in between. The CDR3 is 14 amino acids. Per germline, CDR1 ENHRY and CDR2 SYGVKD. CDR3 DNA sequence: TGTGCCATCAGTGAGATGCTAGTGGAAGAGACCCAGTACTTC. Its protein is CAISEMLVEETQYF.

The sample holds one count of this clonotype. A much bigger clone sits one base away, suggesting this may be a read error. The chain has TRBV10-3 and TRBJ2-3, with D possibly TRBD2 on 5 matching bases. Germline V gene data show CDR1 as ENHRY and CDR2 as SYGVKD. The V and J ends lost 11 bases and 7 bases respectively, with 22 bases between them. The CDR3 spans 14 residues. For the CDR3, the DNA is TGTGCCGCCCGTCGGCTAGGGCCGGACTATACGCAGTATTTT. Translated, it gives CAARRLGPDYTQYF.

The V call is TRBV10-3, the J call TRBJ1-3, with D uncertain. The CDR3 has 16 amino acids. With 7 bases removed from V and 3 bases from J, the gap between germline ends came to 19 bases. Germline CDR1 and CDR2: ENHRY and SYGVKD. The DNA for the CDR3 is TGTGCCATCAATGGCTCCGAGGGCGCGCTTGGAAACACCATATATTTT. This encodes CAINGSEGALGNTIYF.

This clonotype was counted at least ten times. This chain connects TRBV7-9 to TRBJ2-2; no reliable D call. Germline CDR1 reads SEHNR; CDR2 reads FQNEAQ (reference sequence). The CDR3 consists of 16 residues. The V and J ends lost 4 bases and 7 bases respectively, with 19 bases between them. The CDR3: CASSSADHKSSGELFF. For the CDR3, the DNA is TGTGCCAGCAGCTCCGCGGACCACAAAAGCAGCGGGGAGCTGTTTTTT.

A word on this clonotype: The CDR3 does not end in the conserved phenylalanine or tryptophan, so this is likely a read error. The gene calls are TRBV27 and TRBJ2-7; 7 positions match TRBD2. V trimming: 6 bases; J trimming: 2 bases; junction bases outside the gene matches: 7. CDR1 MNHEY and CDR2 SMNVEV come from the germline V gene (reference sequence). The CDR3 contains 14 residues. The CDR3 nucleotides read TGTGCCAGCAGCACGTCTAGCGGTCCCTACGAGCAGTACTTA. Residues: CASSTSSGPYEQYL.

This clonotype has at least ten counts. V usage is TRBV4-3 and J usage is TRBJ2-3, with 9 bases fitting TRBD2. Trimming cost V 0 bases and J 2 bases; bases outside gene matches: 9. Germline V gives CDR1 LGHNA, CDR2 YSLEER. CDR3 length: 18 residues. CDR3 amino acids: CASSQEGLAGLSTDTQYF. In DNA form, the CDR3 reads TGCGCCAGCAGCCAAGAGGGGCTAGCGGGGCTATCCACAGATACGCAGTATTTT.

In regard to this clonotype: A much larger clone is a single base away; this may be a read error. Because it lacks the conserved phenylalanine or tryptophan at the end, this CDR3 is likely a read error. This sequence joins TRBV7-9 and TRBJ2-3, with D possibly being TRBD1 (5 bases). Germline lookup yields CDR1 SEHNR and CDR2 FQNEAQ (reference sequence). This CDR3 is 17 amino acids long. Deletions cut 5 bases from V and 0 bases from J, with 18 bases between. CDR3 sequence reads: CASSLGQGVSSTDTQYY. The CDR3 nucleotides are TGTGCCAGCAGCCTCGGTCAGGGTGTATCTAGCACAGATACGCAGTATTAT.

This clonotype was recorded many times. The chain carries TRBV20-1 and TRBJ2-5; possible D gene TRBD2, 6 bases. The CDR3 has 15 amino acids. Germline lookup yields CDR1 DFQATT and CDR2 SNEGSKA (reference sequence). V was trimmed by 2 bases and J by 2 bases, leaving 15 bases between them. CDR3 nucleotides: TGCAGTGCTAGAAGACTAGACCTATTACAAGAGACCCAGTACTTC. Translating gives CSARRLDLLQETQYF.

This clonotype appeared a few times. The CDR3, as DNA: TGTGCCAGTAGTCCTATAGCGGGGGGGCGTCATGAGCAGTTCTTC. Amino acids: CASSPIAGGRHEQFF. The chain recombines TRBV19 with TRBJ2-1, with TRBD2 matching over 11 bases. This CDR3 region has 15 residues. CDR1 is LNHDA, CDR2 SQIVND, per germline (reference sequence). The trim removed 5 bases at V and 8 bases at J, leaving 8 bases unmatched. The full variable domain, rest sourced from reference TRBV19 and TRBJ2-1, is DGGITQSPKYLFRKEGQNVTLSCEQNLNHDAMYWYRQDPGQGLRLIYYSQIVNDFQKGDIAEGYSVSREKKESFPLTVTSAQKNPTAFYLCASSPIAGGRHEQFFGPGTRLTVL.

CDR3 residues: CASSFAGDSNQPQHF. CDR3 nucleotides: TGTGCCAGCAGTTTCGCGGGGGATAGCAATCAGCCCCAGCATTTT. This chain uses TRBV12-3 or TRBV12-4 with TRBJ1-5; the D gene is possibly TRBD1 (5 bases). This CDR3 is 15 amino acids long. Deletions cut 3 bases from V and 0 bases from J, with 9 bases between.

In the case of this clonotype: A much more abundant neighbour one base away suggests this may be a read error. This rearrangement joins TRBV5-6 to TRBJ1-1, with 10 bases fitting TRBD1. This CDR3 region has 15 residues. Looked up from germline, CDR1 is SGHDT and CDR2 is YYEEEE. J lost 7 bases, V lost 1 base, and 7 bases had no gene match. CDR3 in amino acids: CASSLRLGQGYEAFF. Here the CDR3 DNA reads TGTGCCAGCAGCTTGAGATTGGGACAGGGGTATGAAGCTTTCTTT.

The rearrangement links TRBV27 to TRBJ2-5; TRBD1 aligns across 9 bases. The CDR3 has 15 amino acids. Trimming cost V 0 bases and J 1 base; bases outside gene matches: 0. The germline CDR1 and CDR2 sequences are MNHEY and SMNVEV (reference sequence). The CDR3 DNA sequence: TGTGCCAGCAGTTTATCGACAGGGGGCCAAGAGACCCAGTACTTC. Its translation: CASSLSTGGQETQYF.

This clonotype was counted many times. The CDR3 bases are TGCAGCGTTGAAGGAGGTAGGACTAGCGAGTCCACAGATACGCAGTATTTT. Protein product: CSVEGGRTSESTDTQYF. V gene TRBV29-1 combines with J gene TRBJ2-3, with 9 positions matching TRBD2. Germline V gene sequence: CDR1 SQVTM, CDR2 ANQGSEA. V was pared by 1 base and J by 2 bases, with 10 bases of the junction left unmatched. The CDR3 is 17 residues long.

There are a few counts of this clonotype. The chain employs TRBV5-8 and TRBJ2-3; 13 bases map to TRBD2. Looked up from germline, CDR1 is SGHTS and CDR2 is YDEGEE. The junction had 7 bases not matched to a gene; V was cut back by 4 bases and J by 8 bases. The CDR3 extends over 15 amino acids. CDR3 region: CASSPGTSGTVTQYF. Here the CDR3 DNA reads TGTGCCAGCAGCCCCGGGACTAGCGGGACTGTTACGCAGTATTTT.

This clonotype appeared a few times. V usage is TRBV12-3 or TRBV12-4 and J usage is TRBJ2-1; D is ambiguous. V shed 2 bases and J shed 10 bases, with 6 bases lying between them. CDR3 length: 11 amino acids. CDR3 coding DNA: TGTGCCAGCAGTTTAAGCCAGGAGCAGTTCTTC. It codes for CASSLSQEQFF.

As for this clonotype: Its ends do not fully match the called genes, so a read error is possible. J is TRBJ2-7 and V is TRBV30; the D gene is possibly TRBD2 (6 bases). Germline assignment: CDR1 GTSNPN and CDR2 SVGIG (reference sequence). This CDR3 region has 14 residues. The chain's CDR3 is CVWSPLAGSYEQYF. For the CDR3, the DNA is TGTGTCTGGAGTCCCCTGGCGGGGTCCTACGAGCAGTACTTC.

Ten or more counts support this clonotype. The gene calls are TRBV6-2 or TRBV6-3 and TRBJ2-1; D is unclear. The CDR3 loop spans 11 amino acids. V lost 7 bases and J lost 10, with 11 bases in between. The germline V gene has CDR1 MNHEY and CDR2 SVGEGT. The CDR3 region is CASNAGPEQFF. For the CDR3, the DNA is TGTGCCAGCAATGCTGGCCCGGAGCAGTTCTTC.

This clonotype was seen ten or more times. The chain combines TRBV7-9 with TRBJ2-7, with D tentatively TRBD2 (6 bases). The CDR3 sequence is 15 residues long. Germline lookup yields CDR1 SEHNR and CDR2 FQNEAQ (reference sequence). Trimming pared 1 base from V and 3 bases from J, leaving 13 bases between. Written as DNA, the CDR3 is TGTGCCAGCAGCTTAGGTTTTGCGGGAAACTACGAGCAGTACTTC. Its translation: CASSLGFAGNYEQYF.

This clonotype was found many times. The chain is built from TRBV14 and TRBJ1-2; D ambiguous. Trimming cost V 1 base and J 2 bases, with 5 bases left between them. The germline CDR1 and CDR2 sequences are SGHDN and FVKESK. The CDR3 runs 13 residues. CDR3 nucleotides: TGTGCCAGCAGCCAAGTTCAAAACTATGGCTACACCTTC. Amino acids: CASSQVQNYGYTF.